This TCR beta chain was sequenced for a study of blood T cell repertoires in COVID-19. Study context: Sites in the United States, Italy and Spain provided acute and convalescent COVID-19 samples.

Trimming took 4 bases from V and 6 from J, leaving 22 bases between them. The CDR3 covers 16 residues. Germline CDR1 SGDLS, CDR2 YYNGEE. Some clones are missing from TCRdb's copy, which holds only in-frame ones; the method was immunoSEQ multiplex PCR. The sample consists of about 230,000 clones, 75% to 85% of them appearing once. A Seattle source enrolled patients during active infection and followed them longitudinally. The source is a woman older than 75 with COVID-19, enrolled during active disease. The chain uses TRBV9 and TRBJ1-2, with D possibly TRBD1 on 6 matching bases. The material sequenced was peripheral blood. The CDR3 DNA reads as TGTGCCAGCAGCCCCAAACCAGTTACAGGGCCCCATGGCTACACCTTC. This sequence encodes CASSPKPVTGPHGYTF.